This T cell receptor (beta chain) was profiled in a study of T cell responses to AZD1222 COVID-19 vaccine. V lost 1 base and J lost 0, with 14 bases in between. The germline V gene encodes CDR1 SGHKS and CDR2 YYEKEE (reference sequence). This CDR3 comprises 17 residues. Some clones are missing from TCRdb's copy, which holds only in-frame ones; the method was immunoSEQ multiplex PCR. The table shows under 250,000 clones, with more than 85% occurring only once. This clonotype originated in an adult in good health. The specimen comprised peripheral blood, sampled on day 0 of MenACWY control vaccination. The chain recombines TRBV5-5 with TRBJ1-5; perhaps TRBD1 as D (6 bases). The CDR3 nucleotides are TGTGCCAGCAGCTTGATTGGACAGACGAATAGCAATCAGCCCCAGCATTTT. Amino acids: CASSLIGQTNSNQPQHF.